What follows are 30 T cell receptor beta chains derived from one specimen sequenced in a study of graft-versus-host responses after intestinal transplantation. Sequenced by immunoSEQ multiplex PCR; TCRdb stores in-frame clones only, minus some. The repertoire includes 75,000 to 100,000 clones, 92% of them detected once, and over 0.15% sits in the top ten. These receptors are not linked to any known antigen. Sample: unstimulated CD4+ T cells sorted from spleen or lymph node cells, taken before intestinal transplant. These receptors all come from a human donor who received an intestinal transplant.

The V gene is TRBV5-1, the J gene TRBJ2-7, with a weak D call TRBD2 (6 bases). Between the trimmed V and J ends, which lost 4 bases and 0 bases, there was a span of 11 bases. The CDR3 loop spans 14 amino acids. Per the germline V gene, CDR1 is SGHRS and CDR2 is YFSETQ. CDR3 sequence reads: CASSPRDSSYEQYF. CDR3 coding DNA: TGCGCCAGCAGCCCGCGGGATTCCTCCTACGAGCAGTACTTC.

The rearrangement joins TRBV30 to TRBJ2-3, with D perhaps matching TRBD2 (5 bases). V shed 4 bases and J shed 2 bases, with 16 bases lying between them. Germline V gene sequence: CDR1 GTSNPN, CDR2 SVGIG (reference sequence). There are 15 residues in the CDR3. In DNA form, the CDR3 reads TGTGCCTGGAAGACCCCACAAGCGGACACAGATACGCAGTATTTT. Its translation: CAWKTPQADTDTQYF.

The rearrangement uses TRBV5-1 and TRBJ1-1, with unresolved D. V was trimmed by 1 base and J by 0 bases, leaving 13 bases between them. CDR3 length: 16 amino acids. The V gene's germline CDR1 is SGHRS and CDR2 YFSETQ. In DNA, the CDR3 is TGCGCCAGCAGCTTGAGCGGGATATTGATGAACACTGAAGCTTTCTTT. This translates into CASSLSGILMNTEAFF.

The V call is TRBV7-9, the J call TRBJ1-1, with TRBD1 as a possible D gene (6 bases). The CDR3 is made up of 14 amino acids. Germline V gene sequence: CDR1 SEHNR, CDR2 FQNEAQ (reference sequence). V was clipped by 5 bases and J by 11 bases, with 21 bases between them. CDR3 region: CASSPPRQASVAFF. The CDR3 DNA reads as TGTGCCAGCAGCCCACCTCGACAGGCGAGTGTTGCTTTCTTT.

The chain uses TRBV7-8 and TRBJ2-7; D unresolved. Germline-derived CDR1 and CDR2 are SGHVS and FQNEAQ. V was shortened by 5 bases and J by 1 base, with 12 bases between the two germline ends. The CDR3 totals 14 residues. The CDR3 nucleotides are TGTGCCAGCAGCGAGGTAGAGGCATCCTACGAGCAGTACTTC. Protein product: CASSEVEASYEQYF.

This chain links TRBV6-6 with TRBJ1-3, with 7 bases lining up with TRBD1. The CDR3 totals 14 residues. CDR1 is MNHNY, CDR2 SVGAGI, per germline (reference sequence). Losses at the gene ends were 0 bases for V and 4 bases for J; bases not matched to a gene: 0. The DNA for the CDR3 is TGTGCCAGCAGTTACTCGGGACAGGGAAACACCATATATTTT. Its translation is CASSYSGQGNTIYF.

The chain is built from TRBV5-4 and TRBJ2-3, with 8 bases lining up with TRBD2. CDR3 size: 15 residues. Germline CDR1 reads SGHNT; CDR2 reads YYREEE (reference sequence). Trimming cost V 0 bases and J 2 bases; bases outside gene matches: 2. The CDR3 loop is CASSLVAGSTDTQYF. The CDR3 DNA is TGTGCCAGCAGCTTGGTAGCGGGGTCCACAGATACGCAGTATTTT.

The rearrangement links TRBV5-4 to TRBJ2-3; D is perhaps TRBD2 (6 bases). The CDR3 runs to 16 residues. Between the trimmed V and J ends, which lost 4 bases and 1 base, there was a span of 16 bases. CDR1 and CDR2 (germline): SGHNT, YYREEE (reference sequence). The CDR3 DNA sequence: TGTGCCAGCAGCCCTAAATTGGCTAGCGGCACAGATACGCAGTATTTT. Translation gives CASSPKLASGTDTQYF.

For the CDR3, the DNA is TGTGCCAGCAGTTCAACAACGACAGGGATGAACACTGAAGCTTTCTTT. Encoded protein: CASSSTTTGMNTEAFF. The V and J genes are TRBV6-6 and TRBJ1-1; 7 bases match TRBD1. The V gene's germline CDR1 is MNHNY and CDR2 SVGAGI (reference sequence). This CDR3 is 16 amino acids long. V lost 4 bases, J lost 0 bases, and 8 bases stayed unmatched.

This chain links TRBV11-2 with TRBJ2-1, with D maybe TRBD1 (6 bases). The germline V and J ends were trimmed by 2 bases and 6 bases, with 20 bases remaining between them. The CDR3 contains 17 residues. Germline V CDR1 and CDR2: SGHAT, FQNNGV. The DNA of the CDR3 is TGTGCCAGCAGCTTAATTCGCATTTTCGGCAGGGGCAATGAGCAGTTCTTC. This translates into CASSLIRIFGRGNEQFF.

CDR3 in amino acids: CASSNGLAETQYF. In nucleotides, the CDR3 is TGTGCCAGCTCAAACGGACTAGCGGAGACCCAGTACTTC. V is TRBV18 and J is TRBJ2-5, with 9 positions matching TRBD2. The CDR3 runs to 13 residues. The V and J ends lost 5 bases and 5 bases, in that order; junction bases with no gene match: 3. Germline V gives CDR1 KGHSH, CDR2 LQKENI.

As DNA, the CDR3 is TGCGCCAGCAGCTCTAGCCCAGATACGCAGTATTTT. This gives the protein CASSSSPDTQYF. The V gene is TRBV5-1, the J gene TRBJ2-3; tentative D call: TRBD2 (5 bases). Trimming left V 3 bases short and J 4 bases short, with 6 bases between. Germline assignment: CDR1 SGHRS and CDR2 YFSETQ. The CDR3 is 12 residues long.

The gene calls are TRBV5-1 and TRBJ2-2; a possible D gene is TRBD1 (5 bases). Trimming left V 4 bases short and J 2 bases short, with 18 bases between. The CDR3 covers 17 residues. Germline CDR1 reads SGHRS; CDR2 reads YFSETQ. The CDR3 here is CASSLDLQGSNTGELFF. The CDR3, as DNA: TGCGCCAGCAGCCTTGATTTGCAGGGTTCAAACACCGGGGAGCTGTTTTTT.

The chain recombines TRBV18 with TRBJ1-4, with 9 bases lining up with TRBD1. In germline, CDR1 is KGHSH, CDR2 LQKENI. V dropped 5 bases and J dropped 7; count of bases not matched to a gene: 8. The CDR3 covers 15 residues. The CDR3 loop is CASSLGTGSFEKLFF. The CDR3 region has the DNA TGTGCCAGCTCATTGGGGACAGGGAGCTTTGAAAAACTGTTTTTT. Drawing the rest from reference TRBV18 and TRBJ1-4, the complete variable domain is NAGVMQNPRHLVRRRGQEARLRCSPMKGHSHVYWYRQLPEEGLKFMVYLQKENIIDESGMPKERFSAEFPKEGPSILRIQQVVRGDSAAYFCASSLGTGSFEKLFFGSGTQLSVL.

The rearrangement joins TRBV2 to TRBJ2-6; 7 bases line up with TRBD1. The CDR3 length is 17 residues. Germline loops: CDR1 SNHLY, CDR2 FYNNEI. V shed 8 bases and J 1 base; nucleotides not matched to a gene: 11. CDR3: CASGLTGLNSGANVLTF. DNA for the CDR3: TGTGCCAGCGGGCTGACAGGGCTTAATTCTGGGGCCAACGTCCTGACTTTC.

V is TRBV28 and J is TRBJ2-1, with no clear D. The CDR3 is 12 residues long. The V gene's germline CDR1 is MDHEN and CDR2 SYDVKM. Trimming took 6 bases from V and 0 from J, leaving 3 bases between them. Here the CDR3 reads CASRRSYNEQFF. CDR3 DNA sequence: TGTGCCAGCAGGCGCTCCTACAATGAGCAGTTCTTC.

The chain recombines TRBV5-4 with TRBJ2-2, with 8 bases matching TRBD1. The CDR3 length is 17 residues. CDR1 and CDR2 from the germline V gene are SGHNT and YYREEE (reference sequence). V dropped 0 bases and J dropped 5; count of bases not matched to a gene: 9. The CDR3 is CASSLGGARGQTGELFF. CDR3 bases: TGTGCCAGCAGCTTGGGGGGGGCCAGGGGGCAAACCGGGGAGCTGTTTTTT.

This clone is a singleton in its sample. V usage is TRBV4-1 and J usage is TRBJ2-4, with D uncertain. The CDR3 contains 17 residues. Germline V gene lookup returns CDR1 MGHRA and CDR2 YSYEKL. Trimming pared 0 bases from V and 0 bases from J, leaving 12 bases between. CDR3: CASSQDFYSLAKNIQYF. CDR3 DNA sequence: TGCGCCAGCAGCCAAGATTTTTACTCGCTAGCCAAAAACATTCAGTACTTC.

The chain links TRBV30 to TRBJ1-1; 7 bases match TRBD1. Losses at the gene ends were 5 bases for V and 3 bases for J; bases not matched to a gene: 9. Germline CDR1 reads GTSNPN; CDR2 reads SVGIG (reference sequence). CDR3 length: 14 residues. The CDR3 nucleotides read TGTGCCTGGGTAAGATTTACAGGGGACACTGAAGCTTTCTTT. Its translation is CAWVRFTGDTEAFF.

V and J are TRBV30 and TRBJ1-1; no clear D gene. Germline CDR1 GTSNPN, CDR2 SVGIG (reference sequence). V was shortened by 0 bases and J by 2 bases, with 16 bases between the two germline ends. This CDR3 has 16 residues. The CDR3 coding sequence is TGTGCCTGGAGTGTACGCCCCGAGTGGGCCAACACTGAAGCTTTCTTT. Amino acids: CAWSVRPEWANTEAFF.

This sequence joins TRBV2 and TRBJ1-5; 8 nucleotides match TRBD1. The germline gives CDR1 SNHLY, CDR2 FYNNEI. J lost 6 bases, V lost 3 bases, and 13 bases had no gene match. The CDR3 has 17 amino acids. CDR3 in DNA: TGTGCCAGCAGTGAGTCTTGGCCAGGGGGCGCCCCTCAGCCCCAGCATTTT. It specifies CASSESWPGGAPQPQHF.

V is TRBV5-1 and J is TRBJ2-1, with TRBD2 as a possible D gene (6 bases). Per the germline V gene, CDR1 is SGHRS and CDR2 is YFSETQ. V lost 4 bases, J lost 0 bases, and 11 bases lay in between. The CDR3 consists of 15 residues. CDR3 in amino acids: CASSHPGSSYNEQFF. DNA of the CDR3: TGCGCCAGCAGCCACCCCGGGAGCTCCTACAATGAGCAGTTCTTC.

The chain carries TRBV30 and TRBJ2-5; 8 nucleotides match TRBD1. The V and J ends lost 4 bases and 2 bases, in that order; junction bases with no gene match: 12. Germline-derived CDR1 and CDR2 are GTSNPN and SVGIG (reference sequence). This CDR3 has 16 amino acids. The CDR3 spells CAWNPGWGQAQETQYF. CDR3 nucleotide sequence: TGTGCCTGGAACCCTGGTTGGGGACAGGCACAAGAGACCCAGTACTTC.

The count of this clone is one. The chain joins TRBV28 to TRBJ2-5, with 7 bases aligning to TRBD2. This CDR3 has 15 residues. The germline CDR1 and CDR2 sequences are MDHEN and SYDVKM. The V segment lost 5 bases and the J segment 5 bases; nucleotides outside the gene matches: 11. The CDR3 sequence is CASSKRTSLAETQYF. The CDR3 DNA follows: TGTGCCAGCAGTAAACGGACTAGTTTGGCGGAGACCCAGTACTTC.

The genes are TRBV2 and TRBJ2-1, with D maybe TRBD1 (6 bases). There are 15 residues in the CDR3. Trimming stripped 4 bases from V and 6 bases from J, with 16 bases between. The germline V gene has CDR1 SNHLY and CDR2 FYNNEI. The CDR3 loop reads CASSGEQGGRNEQFF. The CDR3 nucleotides read TGTGCCAGCAGTGGGGAGCAAGGGGGACGCAATGAGCAGTTCTTC. Variable domain in full (rest from reference TRBV2 and TRBJ2-1): EPEVTQTPSHQVTQMGQEVILRCVPISNHLYFYWYRQILGQKVEFLVSFYNNEISEKSEIFDDQFSVERPDGSNFTLKIRSTKLEDSAMYFCASSGEQGGRNEQFFGPGTRLTVL.

This chain joins TRBV11-3 and TRBJ2-5; possibly TRBD1 for D (5 bases). V was trimmed by 5 bases and J by 4 bases, leaving 20 bases between them. Germline V gives CDR1 SGHNT, CDR2 YENEEA. This CDR3 is built from 16 residues. Here the CDR3 DNA reads TGTGCCAGCAGCCCAGGCCTCAGGAGTGGGGCAGAGACCCAGTACTTC. It yields the protein CASSPGLRSGAETQYF.

The chain has TRBV18 and TRBJ1-5; D uncertain. Trimming stripped 3 bases from V and 4 bases from J, with 13 bases between. The length of the CDR3 is 15 residues. The germline V gene has CDR1 KGHSH and CDR2 LQKENI. The CDR3 region has the DNA TGTGCCAGCTCACCCGGGTGGAGCGCAAATCAGCCCCAGCATTTT. This sequence encodes CASSPGWSANQPQHF.

This clone appeared a few times. The rearrangement uses TRBV5-1 and TRBJ1-1; 7 bases map to TRBD1. The CDR3 runs to 13 residues. With 7 bases clipped from V and 7 bases from J, the junction kept 10 bases outside the gene matches. Germline V gene lookup returns CDR1 SGHRS and CDR2 YFSETQ. DNA of the CDR3: TGCGCCAGCGGCCGACAGGGTGTGGATGAAGCTTTCTTT. As protein: CASGRQGVDEAFF.

This clone was recorded only once. This sequence joins TRBV7-9 and TRBJ2-7; D call uncertain. This CDR3 has 13 amino acids. The V gene's germline CDR1 is SEHNR and CDR2 FQNEAQ (reference sequence). Trimming took off 2 bases at V and 3 bases at J, with 8 bases between the two ends. Here the CDR3 reads CASSLPGSYEQYF. The CDR3 DNA is TGTGCCAGCAGCTTACCAGGCAGCTACGAGCAGTACTTC.

The CDR3 bases are TGCGCCAGCAGCTTGGGACAGATAGAAGAGACCCAGTACTTC. This encodes CASSLGQIEETQYF. The chain links TRBV5-1 to TRBJ2-5, with a possible D match to TRBD1 (5 bases). The CDR3 is 14 residues long. V lost 0 bases to trimming and J lost 3 bases, with 9 bases between them. Per the germline V gene, CDR1 is SGHRS and CDR2 is YFSETQ.